The 28 T cell receptor beta chains reported below all come from one sample, sequenced in a study of control samples from healthy donors and cancer patients. Measured with immunoSEQ multiplex PCR; TCRdb has only the in-frame clones, and not every one. The sample has roughly 80,000 clones; roughly 92% are singletons. Sequencing input: blood. These receptors were collected from an older woman in good health.

The chain is built from TRBV5-1 and TRBJ2-2; D is possibly TRBD1 (7 bases). This CDR3 spans 16 amino acids. V lost 3 bases, J lost 3 bases, and 15 bases lay in between. Per germline, CDR1 SGHRS and CDR2 YFSETQ. This chain's CDR3 is CASSSGDREDTGELFF. The CDR3 DNA is TGCGCCAGCAGCTCGGGCGACAGGGAGGACACCGGGGAGCTGTTTTTT. Full variable domain (remainder filled in from reference TRBV5-1 and TRBJ2-2): KAGVTQTPRYLIKTRGQQVTLSCSPISGHRSVSWYQQTPGQGLQFLFEYFSETQRNKGNFPGRFSGRQFSNSRSEMNVSTLELGDSALYLCASSSGDREDTGELFFGEGSRLTVL.

The chain is built from TRBV5-8 and TRBJ2-1; TRBD2 matches at 12 bases. Germline-derived CDR1 and CDR2 are SGHTS and YDEGEE. The CDR3 is made up of 17 amino acids. The V segment lost 2 bases and the J segment 4 bases; nucleotides outside the gene matches: 7. DNA for the CDR3: TGTGCCAGCAGCTTTCACCGTGGGACTAGCGGGTACAATGAGCAGTTCTTC. Its translation is CASSFHRGTSGYNEQFF. The full variable domain, its missing parts supplied by reference TRBV5-8 and TRBJ2-1, is EAGVTQSPTHLIKTRGQQATLRCSPISGHTSVYWYQQALGLGLQFLLWYDEGEERNRGNFPPRFSGRQFPNYSSELNVNALELEDSALYLCASSFHRGTSGYNEQFFGPGTRLTVL.

The V and J genes are TRBV18 and TRBJ1-5; D gene ambiguous. V gave up 3 bases and J gave up 0 bases, with 12 bases separating them. The CDR3 runs to 16 residues. Germline V CDR1 and CDR2: KGHSH, LQKENI. CDR3 coding DNA: TGTGCCAGCTCACCTAAGGGAGGGCATAGCAATCAGCCCCAGCATTTT. Amino acids: CASSPKGGHSNQPQHF.

V and J are TRBV2 and TRBJ1-5; perhaps TRBD1 as D (5 bases). V was shortened by 2 bases and J by 6 bases, with 14 bases between the two germline ends. This CDR3 contains 15 residues. The germline gives CDR1 SNHLY, CDR2 FYNNEI. The CDR3 loop reads CASSELGQLFQPQHF. CDR3 DNA: TGTGCCAGCAGTGAACTGGGGCAATTATTTCAGCCCCAGCATTTT. Combining the CDR3 with reference TRBV2 and TRBJ1-5 gives the whole variable domain EPEVTQTPSHQVTQMGQEVILRCVPISNHLYFYWYRQILGQKVEFLVSFYNNEISEKSEIFDDQFSVERPDGSNFTLKIRSTKLEDSAMYFCASSELGQLFQPQHFGDGTRLSIL.

V and J are TRBV9 and TRBJ1-5, with D hard to call. V was trimmed by 0 bases and J by 7 bases, leaving 11 bases between them. Germline V gene sequence: CDR1 SGDLS, CDR2 YYNGEE. The CDR3 is 14 amino acids. As DNA, the CDR3 is TGTGCCAGCAGCGTAGGCGAGGATTTCCAGCCCCAGCATTTT. It is translated as CASSVGEDFQPQHF.

This clone has only a few counts. V gene TRBV10-2 combines with J gene TRBJ2-7; no definite D call. CDR1 and CDR2 (germline): WSHSY, SAAADI. This CDR3 has 11 amino acids. The V and J ends lost 8 bases and 0 bases respectively, with 5 bases between them. The CDR3 here is CASGHSYEQYF. CDR3 coding DNA: TGCGCCAGCGGGCACTCCTACGAGCAGTACTTC.

The gene calls are TRBV7-3 and TRBJ2-1; TRBD2 might be the D (5 bases). This CDR3 is 14 amino acids long. The germline V and J ends were trimmed by 0 bases and 12 bases, with 15 bases remaining between them. Germline-derived CDR1 and CDR2 are SGHTA and FQGTGA. The CDR3, as DNA: TGTGCCAGCAGCTTAACTCCGGCGGGTGAAAGGCAGTTCTTC. Translated: CASSLTPAGERQFF.

The CDR3 loop reads CASSPGTGRGEKLFF. Written as DNA, the CDR3 is TGCGCCAGCAGCCCGGGGACAGGAAGGGGTGAAAAACTGTTTTTT. The V call is TRBV5-1, the J call TRBJ1-4; TRBD1 matches at 8 bases. The germline V gene has CDR1 SGHRS and CDR2 YFSETQ. Germline trimming cut 4 bases from V and 7 bases from J; bases unmatched to any gene: 9. CDR3 length: 15 residues.

This chain connects TRBV27 to TRBJ2-3, with 9 nucleotides matching TRBD2. This CDR3 is built from 14 residues. V shed 5 bases and J 4 bases; nucleotides not matched to a gene: 4. CDR1 MNHEY and CDR2 SMNVEV come from the germline V gene (reference sequence). This chain's CDR3 is CASSIGLASDTQYF. In DNA, the CDR3 is TGTGCCAGCAGTATCGGACTAGCGTCAGATACGCAGTATTTT.

Concerning this clone: Its ends do not fully match the called genes, so a read error is possible. The chain has TRBV7-7 and TRBJ2-2; D not resolved. This CDR3 is 15 amino acids long. Germline V gives CDR1 SSHAT, CDR2 FNYEAQ (reference sequence). The CDR3 DNA is TGTGCTAGCAGCTTAGACCAGGTCGGCACCGGGGAGCTGTTTTTT. It is translated as CASSLDQVGTGELFF. Full variable domain (remainder filled in from reference TRBV7-7 and TRBJ2-2): GAGVSQSPRYKVTKRGQDVTLRCDPISSHATLYWYQQALGQGPEFLTYFNYEAQPDKSGLPSDRFSAERPEGSISTLTIQRTEQRDSAMYRCASSLDQVGTGELFFGEGSRLTVL.

The rearrangement uses TRBV5-1 and TRBJ1-1; 8 nucleotides line up with TRBD1. Per germline, CDR1 SGHRS and CDR2 YFSETQ. The CDR3 loop spans 15 amino acids. With 4 bases clipped from V and 8 bases from J, the junction kept 13 bases outside the gene matches. CDR3 region: CASSPLRGTGTEAFF. The CDR3 region has the DNA TGCGCCAGCAGCCCACTAAGGGGGACAGGAACCGAAGCTTTCTTT.

This chain joins TRBV6-6 and TRBJ2-7, with 9 nucleotides matching TRBD2. The CDR3 is 14 amino acids. Germline V CDR1 and CDR2: MNHNY, SVGAGI (reference sequence). V shed 2 bases, J shed 6 bases, and the junction held 5 bases outside the gene matches. As DNA, the CDR3 is TGTGCCAGCAGTTACGGCGGGAGGGTGCCCGAGCAGTACTTC. Amino acid sequence: CASSYGGRVPEQYF.

This clone came up a few times. This rearrangement joins TRBV21-1 to TRBJ2-5; the table's D call, TRBD1, was not checked against the DNA. TRBV21-1 is shown as a pseudogene. This CDR3 spans 14 amino acids. CDR3 nucleotide sequence: TGTGCCAGCAGACTCCGGGACACCCAAGAGACCCAGTACTTC. It encodes CASRLRDTQETQYF.

The V and J genes are TRBV19 and TRBJ1-5, with 12 bases identical to TRBD1. J lost 7 bases, V lost 5 bases, and 3 bases had no gene match. The CDR3 spans 14 residues. Germline V lookup: CDR1 LNHDA, CDR2 SQIVND (reference sequence). This CDR3 is CASSGTGGRQPQHF. CDR3 in DNA: TGTGCCAGTAGTGGGACAGGGGGCCGGCAGCCCCAGCATTTT.

This sequence joins TRBV19 and TRBJ2-1, with a tentative D call TRBD2 (6 bases). This CDR3 region has 14 residues. Trimming stripped 6 bases from V and 9 bases from J, with 18 bases between. Germline V gene data show CDR1 as LNHDA and CDR2 as SQIVND (reference sequence). The CDR3 DNA is TGTGCCAGTAGGCCCTGGGGGGACTCCGGTGAGCAGTTCTTC. It specifies CASRPWGDSGEQFF. Variable domain in full (rest from reference TRBV19 and TRBJ2-1): DGGITQSPKYLFRKEGQNVTLSCEQNLNHDAMYWYRQDPGQGLRLIYYSQIVNDFQKGDIAEGYSVSREKKESFPLTVTSAQKNPTAFYLCASRPWGDSGEQFFGPGTRLTVL.

The V and J genes are TRBV7-9 and TRBJ1-5; weak D call: TRBD1 (6 bases). The CDR3 contains 15 residues. CDR1 is SEHNR and CDR2 is FQNEAQ in the germline V gene (reference sequence). V was trimmed by 4 bases and J by 3 bases, leaving 13 bases between them. DNA of the CDR3: TGTGCCAGCAGCTCACCCCACAGGGACAATCAGCCCCAGCATTTT. As protein: CASSSPHRDNQPQHF.

For the CDR3, the DNA is TGTGCCAGCGCCGGGGGCTTATTCAATGAGCAGTTCTTC. Protein sequence: CASAGGLFNEQFF. The chain recombines TRBV28 with TRBJ2-1; TRBD1 or TRBD2 may be the D gene (6 bases each). V was cut by 8 bases and J by 6 bases, with 14 bases left in between. This CDR3 comprises 13 residues. Germline V CDR1 and CDR2: MDHEN, SYDVKM.

The chain has TRBV5-1 and TRBJ2-5, with 13 bases identical to TRBD2. Germline V gene data show CDR1 as SGHRS and CDR2 as YFSETQ. J lost 3 bases, V lost 4 bases, and 0 bases had no gene match. The CDR3 is made up of 14 amino acids. The chain's CDR3 is CASSGTSGKETQYF. In DNA, the CDR3 is TGCGCCAGCAGCGGGACTAGCGGGAAAGAGACCCAGTACTTC.

This chain connects TRBV9 to TRBJ1-2; no reliable D call. V was shortened by 0 bases and J by 5 bases, with 8 bases between the two germline ends. Germline V gene data show CDR1 as SGDLS and CDR2 as YYNGEE. CDR3 length: 13 amino acids. The CDR3 region is CASSVDPEYGYTF. The CDR3 DNA reads as TGTGCCAGCAGCGTAGATCCAGAGTATGGCTACACCTTC. Drawing the rest from reference TRBV9 and TRBJ1-2, the complete variable domain is DSGVTQTPKHLITATGQRVTLRCSPRSGDLSVYWYQQSLDQGLQFLIQYYNGEERAKGNILERFSAQQFPDLHSELNLSSLELGDSALYFCASSVDPEYGYTFGSGTRLTVV.

The gene calls are TRBV24-1 and TRBJ1-5, with D maybe TRBD1 (6 bases). Germline V gene data show CDR1 as KGHDR and CDR2 as SFDVKD. The CDR3 sequence is 16 residues long. V lost 3 bases, J lost 6 bases, and 17 bases lay in between. The CDR3 region has the DNA TGTGCCACCAGTGATCCCCGTGCAGGGGAGTTTCAGCCCCAGCATTTT. This encodes CATSDPRAGEFQPQHF.

J is TRBJ2-7 and V is TRBV11-2; D uncertain. Germline loops: CDR1 SGHAT, CDR2 FQNNGV. The V end was cut by 5 bases, the J end by 3 bases, with 5 bases between. This CDR3 contains 11 residues. The DNA for the CDR3 is TGTGCCAGCAGCGCCAGCTACGAGCAGTACTTC. It codes for CASSASYEQYF.

The chain uses TRBV28 and TRBJ2-2, with D hard to call. This CDR3 is 14 amino acids long. V shed 1 base and J shed 4 bases, with 7 bases lying between them. Germline CDR1 and CDR2: MDHEN and SYDVKM. Here the CDR3 reads CASSLFRGTGELFF. CDR3 nucleotide sequence: TGTGCCAGCAGTTTATTCAGAGGCACCGGGGAGCTGTTTTTT. Full variable domain (remainder filled in from reference TRBV28 and TRBJ2-2): DVKVTQSSRYLVKRTGEKVFLECVQDMDHENMFWYRQDPGLGLRLIYFSYDVKMKEKGDIPEGYSVSREKKERFSLILESASTNQTSMYLCASSLFRGTGELFFGEGSRLTVL.

The chain links TRBV24-1 to TRBJ1-2, with D hard to call. V lost 4 bases to trimming and J lost 1 base, with 6 bases between them. Germline V lookup: CDR1 KGHDR, CDR2 SFDVKD. This CDR3 spans 13 amino acids. This CDR3 is CATSDYGNYGYTF. CDR3 bases: TGTGCCACCAGTGACTATGGTAACTATGGCTACACCTTC.

V gene TRBV19 combines with J gene TRBJ2-1; 9 bases align to TRBD1. Losses at the gene ends were 0 bases for V and 4 bases for J; bases not matched to a gene: 10. The CDR3 is 18 residues long. The V gene's germline CDR1 is LNHDA and CDR2 SQIVND (reference sequence). CDR3 DNA sequence: TGTGCCAGTAGTATAGATGGTAGGGGACAGGGAGGATACAATGAGCAGTTCTTC. This codes for CASSIDGRGQGGYNEQFF.

The chain links TRBV28 to TRBJ2-7; a weak D match, TRBD2 (7 bases). The CDR3 is made up of 17 amino acids. The germline V gene encodes CDR1 MDHEN and CDR2 SYDVKM. V lost 2 bases to trimming and J lost 0 bases, with 17 bases between them. CDR3 loop: CASSLNEAGQFSYEQYF. The CDR3 DNA is TGTGCCAGCAGTTTAAACGAAGCGGGACAATTCTCCTACGAGCAGTACTTC.

This chain uses TRBV6-2 or TRBV6-3 with TRBJ2-2, with 12 bases identical to TRBD2. The CDR3 length is 16 residues. The germline V gene encodes CDR1 MNHEY and CDR2 SVGEGT. With V trimmed by 2 bases and J by 4 bases, 2 bases remained unmatched. Here the CDR3 DNA reads TGTGCCAGCAGTTACCAACTAGCGGGAGGCACCGGGGAGCTGTTTTTT. This gives the protein CASSYQLAGGTGELFF.

The rearrangement links TRBV5-1 to TRBJ2-1; 8 positions match TRBD2. Germline V gene sequence: CDR1 SGHRS, CDR2 YFSETQ. This CDR3 region has 14 residues. The trim removed 3 bases at V and 9 bases at J, leaving 8 bases unmatched. The CDR3, as DNA: TGCGCCAGCAGCTCGGGGACCGCGGGGGGTGAGCAGTTCTTC. Translated: CASSSGTAGGEQFF.

This sequence joins TRBV19 and TRBJ2-3; 9 bases match TRBD2. V gave up 6 bases and J gave up 2 bases; unmatched junction bases: 9. Germline V lookup: CDR1 LNHDA, CDR2 SQIVND (reference sequence). This CDR3 comprises 16 residues. CDR3 coding DNA: TGTGCCAGTAGCCTGGGGCTAGCGGGATTCACAGATACGCAGTATTTT. Its translation is CASSLGLAGFTDTQYF.